The next 21 T cell receptor beta chains were all read from a single sample in a study of cytomegalovirus exposure and HLA in healthy donors. The PCR contained 60 Vbeta and 13 Jbeta primers. Using immunoSEQ multiplex PCR, the repertoire was profiled, and TCRdb retains in-frame clones only, with some absent. The sample contains 120,000 or so clones, about 11% of which appear only once. Source material: PBMCs. The receptor source for this set is a woman younger than 30 in good health and CMV-seropositive.

The table lists this clone with many counts. The chain employs TRBV5-3 and TRBJ2-5, with D possibly being TRBD2 (6 bases). TRBV5-3 is filed as an ORF, its function uncertain. Deletions cut 5 bases from V and 4 bases from J, with 12 bases between. The CDR3 totals 13 residues. CDR3 loop: CARRDGTLETQYF. The CDR3 nucleotides are TGTGCCAGAAGGGACGGGACTTTAGAGACCCAGTACTTC.

The gene calls are TRBV7-9 and TRBJ1-1; D unresolved. The CDR3 consists of 11 residues. CDR1 is SEHNR and CDR2 is FQNEAQ in the germline V gene (reference sequence). V was shortened by 3 bases and J by 8 bases, with 7 bases between the two germline ends. CDR3 in DNA: TGTGCCAGCAGCTTGGGCCTCGAAGCTTTCTTT. It specifies CASSLGLEAFF. The entire variable domain, with the rest obtained from reference TRBV7-9 and TRBJ1-1, is as follows: DTGVSQNPRHKITKRGQNVTFRCDPISEHNRLYWYRQTLGQGPEFLTYFQNEAQLEKSRLLSDRFSAERPKGSFSTLEIQRTEQGDSAMYLCASSLGLEAFFGQGTRLTVV.

This clone was observed a few times. The CDR3: CASSPGTDTQYF. CDR3 DNA: TGTGCCAGTAGCCCAGGGACAGATACGCAGTATTTT. This rearrangement joins TRBV19 to TRBJ2-3; TRBD1 is a possible D gene (5 bases). The CDR3 totals 12 residues. Germline CDR1 is LNHDA and CDR2 is SQIVND (reference sequence). The V and J ends lost 6 bases and 3 bases respectively, with 7 bases between them.

This clone appeared a few times. V usage is TRBV6-6 and J usage is TRBJ2-1; TRBD2 might be the D (5 bases). The CDR3 sequence is 13 residues long. The germline V gene encodes CDR1 MNHNY and CDR2 SVGAGI (reference sequence). Trimming pared 6 bases from V and 8 bases from J, leaving 14 bases between. CDR3 in amino acids: CASSYQWGDEQFF. For the CDR3, the DNA is TGTGCCAGCAGCTACCAATGGGGAGATGAGCAGTTCTTC.

This clone has more than one count but fewer than ten. The genes are TRBV5-1 and TRBJ1-1; 8 bases agree with TRBD1. Unmatched junction bases numbered 1, after V lost 0 bases and J lost 3 bases. Per the germline V gene, CDR1 is SGHRS and CDR2 is YFSETQ. The CDR3 totals 14 residues. The CDR3 loop reads CASSLGQGYTEAFF. The CDR3 nucleotides read TGCGCCAGCAGCTTGGGACAGGGGTACACTGAAGCTTTCTTT.

This clone has just a few counts. The chain recombines TRBV7-9 with TRBJ2-1, with TRBD1 identical over 8 bases. V shed 6 bases, J shed 5 bases, and the junction held 0 bases outside the gene matches. The germline gives CDR1 SEHNR, CDR2 FQNEAQ (reference sequence). CDR3 size: 12 residues. The CDR3 loop is CASRDRDNEQFF. For the CDR3, the DNA is TGTGCCAGCAGGGACAGGGACAATGAGCAGTTCTTC.

This clone has only a few counts. The V and J genes are TRBV28 and TRBJ1-2; the match to TRBD1 covers 11 bases. Germline-derived CDR1 and CDR2 are MDHEN and SYDVKM. J lost 8 bases, V lost 7 bases, and 12 bases had no gene match. This CDR3 contains 15 residues. The CDR3 spells CASTSRTGGEKGYTF. CDR3 DNA: TGTGCCAGCACCTCGAGGACAGGGGGCGAGAAGGGCTACACCTTC.

This clone was counted only a few times. The J gene is TRBJ1-5, the V gene TRBV6-5; no clear D. There are 13 residues in the CDR3. V lost 0 bases to trimming and J lost 7 bases, with 7 bases between them. CDR1 is MNHEY, CDR2 SVGAGI, per germline. CDR3 region: CASSYSPRQPQHF. The CDR3 DNA follows: TGTGCCAGCAGTTACTCTCCGCGACAGCCCCAGCATTTT.

This clone has a handful of counts. This chain uses TRBV7-6 with TRBJ2-5; 8 bases agree with TRBD2. Germline V gives CDR1 SGHVS, CDR2 FNYEAQ. Losses at the gene ends were 0 bases for V and 4 bases for J; bases not matched to a gene: 4. This CDR3 comprises 15 residues. CDR3 nucleotides: TGTGCCAGCAGCTTAGCGCCCGCGGGAGGAGAGACCCAGTACTTC. Translating it yields CASSLAPAGGETQYF. The full variable domain, its missing parts supplied by reference TRBV7-6 and TRBJ2-5, is GAGVSQSPRYKVTKRGQDVALRCDPISGHVSLYWYRQALGQGPEFLTYFNYEAQQDKSGLPNDRFSAERPEGSISTLTIQRTEQRDSAMYRCASSLAPAGGETQYFGPGTRLLVL.

This clone was counted between two and nine times. The V gene is TRBV27, the J gene TRBJ2-3; TRBD2 is a possible D gene (6 bases). The germline V gene has CDR1 MNHEY and CDR2 SMNVEV (reference sequence). V dropped 0 bases and J dropped 1 base, with 14 bases sitting between them. This CDR3 is 17 amino acids long. The CDR3 region is CASSLSGGNRGTDTQYF. CDR3 coding DNA: TGTGCCAGCAGTTTATCGGGCGGGAATCGGGGCACAGATACGCAGTATTTT.

V gene TRBV27 combines with J gene TRBJ2-2, with D unresolved. The CDR3 length is 17 residues. Germline CDR1 reads MNHEY; CDR2 reads SMNVEV (reference sequence). V lost 2 bases, J lost 2 bases, and 15 bases lay in between. The CDR3 DNA is TGTGCCAGCAGTTTAAGCCGACTGGTCTTTAACACCGGGGAGCTGTTTTTT. It is translated as CASSLSRLVFNTGELFF.

CDR3 coding DNA: TGTGCCAGCAGCCAAACAGGGGGGACGAGCACCAATGAGCAGTTCTTC. Its translation: CASSQTGGTSTNEQFF. The genes are TRBV7-6 and TRBJ2-1; TRBD1 aligns across 8 bases. Trimming removed 5 bases from V and 6 bases from J; junction bases left unmatched: 12. Germline V lookup: CDR1 SGHVS, CDR2 FNYEAQ. This CDR3 has 16 residues.

The CDR3 DNA is TGTGCCAGCAGCTTGAGGGAGACTAGCCACAATGAGCAGTTCTTC. This gives the protein CASSLRETSHNEQFF. The chain joins TRBV5-4 to TRBJ2-1; 7 bases match TRBD2. Germline V gene sequence: CDR1 SGHNT, CDR2 YYREEE (reference sequence). This CDR3 has 15 amino acids. The J segment lost 5 bases and the V segment lost 1 base, leaving 6 bases of the junction unmatched.

This clone has more than one count but fewer than ten. The chain has TRBV15 and TRBJ2-2, with TRBD2 as a possible D gene (5 bases). Germline assignment: CDR1 LNHNV and CDR2 YYDKDF (reference sequence). The CDR3 covers 15 residues. V lost 4 bases, J lost 0 bases, and 9 bases lay in between. CDR3 nucleotide sequence: TGTGCCACCAGCATAGCGAGAGCGAACACCGGGGAGCTGTTTTTT. It yields the protein CATSIARANTGELFF.

This clone came up a few times. J is TRBJ2-2 and V is TRBV5-1; unclear D gene. The V end lost 4 bases, the J end lost 0 bases, and 4 bases lay between the germline ends. The CDR3 has 13 amino acids. Per the germline V gene, CDR1 is SGHRS and CDR2 is YFSETQ. The CDR3 bases are TGCGCCAGCAGCGGCCCGAACACCGGGGAGCTGTTTTTT. It is translated as CASSGPNTGELFF.

The CDR3 sequence is CASGQPRAPTSGRLHTQYF. The DNA for the CDR3 is TGTGCTAGTGGTCAGCCTAGGGCCCCTACTAGCGGGAGACTACATACGCAGTATTTT. V gene TRBV12-5 combines with J gene TRBJ2-3, with 11 bases that match TRBD2. CDR3 length: 19 amino acids. The V and J ends lost 5 bases and 7 bases, in that order; junction bases with no gene match: 20. Germline CDR1 is LGHNT and CDR2 is FRNRAP. The full variable domain, in which reference TRBV12-5 and TRBJ2-3 provide the parts outside the CDR3, is DARVTQTPRHKVTEMGQEVTMRCQPILGHNTVFWYRQTMMQGLELLAYFRNRAPLDDSGMPKDRFSAEMPDATLATLKIQPSEPRDSAVYFCASGQPRAPTSGRLHTQYFGPGTRLTVL.

This chain joins TRBV5-4 and TRBJ1-1, with TRBD1 as a possible D gene (6 bases). V was pared by 4 bases and J by 0 bases, with 25 bases between. This CDR3 contains 19 residues. Germline V gives CDR1 SGHNT, CDR2 YYREEE (reference sequence). The CDR3 nucleotides are TGTGCCAGCAGCCCCGGACAGAGATTTATGGGCAACATGAACACTGAAGCTTTCTTT. It encodes CASSPGQRFMGNMNTEAFF.

This clone was counted between two and nine times. The CDR3 sequence is CASSWARGPYEQYF. DNA of the CDR3: TGCGCCAGCAGCTGGGCCAGGGGGCCCTACGAGCAGTACTTC. The gene calls are TRBV5-1 and TRBJ2-7; 8 nucleotides align to TRBD1. The V gene end was trimmed by 3 bases and the J gene end by 2 bases; junction bases not matched to a gene: 4. This CDR3 has 14 residues. Germline assignment: CDR1 SGHRS and CDR2 YFSETQ.

The chain combines TRBV18 with TRBJ1-5, with D perhaps matching TRBD1 (5 bases). The V gene's germline CDR1 is KGHSH and CDR2 LQKENI. This CDR3 spans 15 amino acids. The ends were cut back, 4 bases at V and 2 bases at J, with 12 bases in the middle. As DNA, the CDR3 is TGTGCCAGCTCACTGCAGGGATACGGCAATCAGCCCCAGCATTTT. Encoded protein: CASSLQGYGNQPQHF.

The J gene is TRBJ1-2, the V gene TRBV6-6; 7 positions match TRBD1. V was clipped by 2 bases and J by 6 bases; unmatched bases: 3. The germline V gene encodes CDR1 MNHNY and CDR2 SVGAGI (reference sequence). This CDR3 region has 13 residues. CDR3 amino acids: CASSYEGAHGYTF. The CDR3, as DNA: TGTGCCAGCAGTTACGAGGGGGCGCATGGCTACACCTTC.

CDR3 nucleotide sequence: TGTGCCAGCAGGAGGGCTAGCGGACCCTTGGGGGAGCAGTACTTC. Translated, it gives CASRRASGPLGEQYF. The chain couples TRBV27 to TRBJ2-7; 7 bases line up with TRBD2. This CDR3 is 15 amino acids long. Germline V lookup: CDR1 MNHEY, CDR2 SMNVEV (reference sequence). After removal of 6 bases from V and 7 bases from J, the junction contained 15 bases not matched to a gene.